The rows below give T cell receptor beta chains drawn from one sample of a study of T cells in localized non-small cell lung cancer. The assay was immunoSEQ multiplex PCR, and TCRdb's table has in-frame clones only and misses some. The sample has around 140,000 clones, approximately 88% seen once. The sample here was peripheral blood, taken before any cancer treatment. The source is a female donor over 55 with stage I lung adenocarcinoma. CDR3s include the opening cysteine and the closing phenylalanine or tryptophan. Fields, in order: CDR3 DNA, CDR3 protein, clone size, J gene, V gene, D gene. D genes are given only for firm matches. Rows give clone size only sometimes, using once, few, many, or a class for an expanded clone.

DNA: TGCAGCGTCGAACTAGCGGCTAGCACAGATACGCAGTATTTT; CDR3: CSVELAASTDTQYF; size: NA; J: TRBJ2-3; V: TRBV29-1; D: TRBD2
DNA: TGTGCCAGTATGCGAGTTTTTAGCAATCAGCCCCAGCATTTT; CDR3: CASMRVFSNQPQHF; size: NA; J: TRBJ1-5; V: TRBV19; D: NA
DNA: TGTGCCAGCCGAAGACTAGCGGAGCCCAATACGCAGTATTTT; CDR3: CASRRLAEPNTQYF; size: NA; J: TRBJ2-3; V: TRBV6-5; D: TRBD2
DNA: TGTGCCAGCAGGGAGAACACCGGGGAGCTGTTTTTT; CDR3: CASRENTGELFF; size: NA; J: TRBJ2-2; V: TRBV7-9; D: NA
DNA: TGTGCCAGCAGCGTAGTAGGAGGGGCTAGCACAGATACGCAGTATTTT; CDR3: CASSVVGGASTDTQYF; size: NA; J: TRBJ2-3; V: TRBV9; D: NA
DNA: TGTGCCAGCAGTTCGGAGGACCCGATCTACAATGAGCAGTTCTTC; CDR3: CASSSEDPIYNEQFF; size: once; J: TRBJ2-1; V: TRBV27; D: NA
DNA: TGTGCCAGCAGAAGGAGCGGGGGCACAGAGCAGTACTTC; CDR3: CASRRSGGTEQYF; size: NA; J: TRBJ2-7; V: TRBV14; D: TRBD2
DNA: TGTGCCAGCATACCGACAGGGATGCACGAGCAGTACTTC; CDR3: CASIPTGMHEQYF; size: NA; J: TRBJ2-7; V: TRBV28; D: TRBD1
DNA: TGTGCCAGCAGTCTTACAGGGGATAGCTCCTACGAGCAGTACTTC; CDR3: CASSLTGDSSYEQYF; size: NA; J: TRBJ2-7; V: TRBV5-6; D: TRBD1
DNA: TGTGCCACCACTAGCGGGAGAGGAGGAACCCAGTACTTC; CDR3: CATTSGRGGTQYF; size: NA; J: TRBJ2-5; V: TRBV5-4; D: TRBD2
DNA: TGTGCCAGCAGTTTCATAAACATGAACACTGAAGCTTTCTTT; CDR3: CASSFINMNTEAFF; size: NA; J: TRBJ1-1; V: TRBV28; D: NA
DNA: TGTGCCTGGAGTAAATCAAGTGCTTTGACCCAGTACTTC; CDR3: CAWSKSSALTQYF; size: NA; J: TRBJ2-5; V: TRBV30; D: NA
DNA: TGCGCCAGCAGCTCGGGACTAGCGGGAGTTACGAACACCGGGGAGCTGTTTTTT; CDR3: CASSSGLAGVTNTGELFF; size: NA; J: TRBJ2-2; V: TRBV5-1; D: TRBD2
DNA: TGCAGTGCGCCCGGGACAGAAGCTTTCTTT; CDR3: CSAPGTEAFF; size: few; J: TRBJ1-1; V: TRBV20-1; D: NA
DNA: TGTGCCAGCAGTGTAGCGGGAGGGATCGGGGAGCTGTTTTTT; CDR3: CASSVAGGIGELFF; size: NA; J: TRBJ2-2; V: TRBV2; D: TRBD2
DNA: TGCAGTGCTAAAGGTGGGGTGACCCAGTACTTC; CDR3: CSAKGGVTQYF; size: NA; J: TRBJ2-5; V: TRBV20-1; D: NA
DNA: TGTGCCAGTAGCGTAACCTCTAATACCTACCACGAGCAGTACTTC; CDR3: CASSVTSNTYHEQYF; size: once; J: TRBJ2-7; V: TRBV19; D: NA
DNA: TGTGCCAGCAGCCCGATAATGGCGAACACTGAAGCTTTCTTT; CDR3: CASSPIMANTEAFF; size: NA; J: TRBJ1-1; V: TRBV7-6; D: NA
DNA: TGTGCCAGCAGCTTAGAGGGTCGGCGTAATGAAAAACTGTTTTTT; CDR3: CASSLEGRRNEKLFF; size: NA; J: TRBJ1-4; V: TRBV7-2; D: NA
DNA: TGCGCCAGCAGCTTGCTTGGGACTATCCTCAACCTGGGTGAGCAGTTCTTC; CDR3: CASSLLGTILNLGEQFF; size: NA; J: TRBJ2-1; V: TRBV5-1; D: TRBD2
DNA: TGTGCCAGCAGTCGGGACAGGGCCTACAATGAGCAGTTCTTC; CDR3: CASSRDRAYNEQFF; size: NA; J: TRBJ2-1; V: TRBV28; D: TRBD1
DNA: TGCGCCAGCAGCTGGACTAGCACCACAGATACGCAGTATTTT; CDR3: CASSWTSTTDTQYF; size: NA; J: TRBJ2-3; V: TRBV5-1; D: TRBD2
DNA: TGTGCCAGCAGCCTCGGGACAGCGGGGGCTTTCTTT; CDR3: CASSLGTAGAFF; size: NA; J: TRBJ1-1; V: TRBV6-6; D: TRBD1
DNA: TGTGCCAGCAGCTTGAGAGGGGTTCAGCCCCAGCATTTT; CDR3: CASSLRGVQPQHF; size: few; J: TRBJ1-5; V: TRBV5-6; D: NA
DNA: TGTGCCTGGAGACCTCACAGGGGTAATTCACCCCTCCACTTT; CDR3: CAWRPHRGNSPLHF; size: NA; J: TRBJ1-6; V: TRBV30; D: TRBD1
DNA: TGTGCCAGCAGTGAAAACCCTAACACTGAAGCTTTCTTT; CDR3: CASSENPNTEAFF; size: NA; J: TRBJ1-1; V: TRBV2; D: NA
DNA: TGTGCCTGGAGTGTACTCTTAGGGCAAGAGACCCAGTACTTC; CDR3: CAWSVLLGQETQYF; size: many; J: TRBJ2-5; V: TRBV30; D: NA
DNA: TGTGCCAGCATCACGCCCGGGCAGCTCAACGAGCAGTACTTC; CDR3: CASITPGQLNEQYF; size: NA; J: TRBJ2-7; V: TRBV5-8; D: NA
DNA: TGCGCCAGCAGCCAAGATTATCGGACAGATACGCAGTATTTT; CDR3: CASSQDYRTDTQYF; size: NA; J: TRBJ2-3; V: TRBV4-1; D: NA
DNA: TGTGCCAGCAGCCCCCTGGCAGACTACTCTGGAAACACCATATATTTT; CDR3: CASSPLADYSGNTIYF; size: NA; J: TRBJ1-3; V: TRBV28; D: NA
DNA: TGTGCCAGCAGCCCCCCGGTTAGCACCGGGGAGCTGTTTTTT; CDR3: CASSPPVSTGELFF; size: NA; J: TRBJ2-2; V: TRBV7-9; D: NA
DNA: TGTGCCAGCAGTTTACCCGGGCAGCCCCAGCATTTT; CDR3: CASSLPGQPQHF; size: NA; J: TRBJ1-5; V: TRBV28; D: NA
DNA: TGCGCCAGCAGCTTTGGACTAGCGGGGCTCACAGATACGCAGTATTTT; CDR3: CASSFGLAGLTDTQYF; size: NA; J: TRBJ2-3; V: TRBV5-1; D: TRBD2
DNA: TGTGCCAGCAGCTTGGCCTGGGGTTTAGCCAAAAACATTCAGTACTTC; CDR3: CASSLAWGLAKNIQYF; size: NA; J: TRBJ2-4; V: TRBV5-5; D: NA
DNA: TGCGCCAGCAGTGGGAGCGCCCAGCAGGCAGATACGCAGTATTTT; CDR3: CASSGSAQQADTQYF; size: NA; J: TRBJ2-3; V: TRBV10-2; D: NA
DNA: TGTGCCAGCAGCTTGGGGGTCGCCGGGGAGCTGTTTTTT; CDR3: CASSLGVAGELFF; size: NA; J: TRBJ2-2; V: TRBV11-3; D: NA
DNA: TGTGCCAGCAGCTTAGACCGGGACAGGGCCGGTGGCTACACCTTC; CDR3: CASSLDRDRAGGYTF; size: NA; J: TRBJ1-2; V: TRBV11-1; D: TRBD1
DNA: TGTGCCAGTAAGCGGACAGGGGCCCAAGAGACCCAGTACTTC; CDR3: CASKRTGAQETQYF; size: NA; J: TRBJ2-5; V: TRBV19; D: TRBD1
DNA: TGTGCCAGTAGTCGGATGTCGTCTAACTATGGCTACACCTTC; CDR3: CASSRMSSNYGYTF; size: NA; J: TRBJ1-2; V: TRBV19; D: NA
DNA: TGCAGCGTTCGAGAGGGAATCTTTAGCAATCAGCCCCAGCATTTT; CDR3: CSVREGIFSNQPQHF; size: NA; J: TRBJ1-5; V: TRBV29-1; D: NA
DNA: TGTGCCAGCAGTTATCTTCGGGGGAGAGGAAACATTCAGTACTTC; CDR3: CASSYLRGRGNIQYF; size: NA; J: TRBJ2-4; V: TRBV6-7; D: NA
DNA: TGTGCCAGCAGTTACGCAGGTTACACTGAAGCTTTCTTT; CDR3: CASSYAGYTEAFF; size: NA; J: TRBJ1-1; V: TRBV6-5; D: NA
DNA: TGTGCCAGCACGGGACTAGCGAACACAGATACGCAGTATTTT; CDR3: CASTGLANTDTQYF; size: NA; J: TRBJ2-3; V: TRBV9; D: TRBD2